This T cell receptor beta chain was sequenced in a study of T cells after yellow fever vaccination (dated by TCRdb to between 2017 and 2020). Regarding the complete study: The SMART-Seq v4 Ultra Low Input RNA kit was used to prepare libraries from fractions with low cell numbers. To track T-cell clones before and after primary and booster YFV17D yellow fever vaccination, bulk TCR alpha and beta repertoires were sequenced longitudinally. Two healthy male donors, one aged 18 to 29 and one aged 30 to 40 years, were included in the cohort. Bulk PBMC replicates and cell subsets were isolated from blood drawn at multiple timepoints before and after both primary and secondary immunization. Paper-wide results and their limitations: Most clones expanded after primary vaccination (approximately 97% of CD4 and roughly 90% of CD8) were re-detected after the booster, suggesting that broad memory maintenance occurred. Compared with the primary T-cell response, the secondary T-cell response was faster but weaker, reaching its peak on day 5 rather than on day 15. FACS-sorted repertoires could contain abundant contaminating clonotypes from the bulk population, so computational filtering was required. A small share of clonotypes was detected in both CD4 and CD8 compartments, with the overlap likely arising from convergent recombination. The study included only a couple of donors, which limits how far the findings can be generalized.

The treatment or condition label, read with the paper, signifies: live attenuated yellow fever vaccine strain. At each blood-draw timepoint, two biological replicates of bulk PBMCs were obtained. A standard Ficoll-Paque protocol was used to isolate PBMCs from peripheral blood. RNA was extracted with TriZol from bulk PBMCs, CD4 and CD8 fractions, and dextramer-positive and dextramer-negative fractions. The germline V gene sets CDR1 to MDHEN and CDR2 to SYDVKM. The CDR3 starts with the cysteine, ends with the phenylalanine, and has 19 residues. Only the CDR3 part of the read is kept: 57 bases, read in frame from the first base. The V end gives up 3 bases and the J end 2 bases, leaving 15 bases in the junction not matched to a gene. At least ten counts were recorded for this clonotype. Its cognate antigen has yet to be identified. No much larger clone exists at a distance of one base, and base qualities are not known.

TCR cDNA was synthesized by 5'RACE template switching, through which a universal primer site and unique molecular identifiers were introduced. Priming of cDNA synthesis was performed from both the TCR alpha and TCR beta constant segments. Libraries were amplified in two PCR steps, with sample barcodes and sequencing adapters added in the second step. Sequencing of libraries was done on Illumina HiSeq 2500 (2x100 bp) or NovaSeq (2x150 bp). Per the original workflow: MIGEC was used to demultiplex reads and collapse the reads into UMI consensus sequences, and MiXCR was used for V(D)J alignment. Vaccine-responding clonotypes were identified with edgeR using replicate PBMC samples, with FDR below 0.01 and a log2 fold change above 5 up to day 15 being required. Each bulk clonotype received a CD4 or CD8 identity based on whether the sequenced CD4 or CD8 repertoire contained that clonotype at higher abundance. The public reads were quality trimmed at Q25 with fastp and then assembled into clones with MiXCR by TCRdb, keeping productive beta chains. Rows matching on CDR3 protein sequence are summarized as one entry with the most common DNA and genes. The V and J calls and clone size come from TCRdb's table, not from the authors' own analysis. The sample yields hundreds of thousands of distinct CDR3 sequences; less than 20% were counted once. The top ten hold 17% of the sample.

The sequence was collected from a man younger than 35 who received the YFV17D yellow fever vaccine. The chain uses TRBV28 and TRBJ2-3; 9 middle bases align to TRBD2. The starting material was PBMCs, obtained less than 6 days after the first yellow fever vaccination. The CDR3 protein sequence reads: CASSLKAVLAGLFTDTQYF. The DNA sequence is TGTGCCAGCAGTTTGAAGGCGGTACTAGCGGGCCTCTTCACAGATACGCAGTATTTT.